Following are 8 T cell receptor beta chains from one sample sequenced in a study of T-cell memory formation after mild COVID-19. TCRdb re-called the 5' RACE reads through MiXCR, storing one row per CDR3 protein. The data contain some 88,000 distinct CDR3 sequences, approximately 23% of them singletons. The material sequenced was PBMCs or a T cell subset sorted from them (not recorded which). Receptors were obtained from a man between 18 and 35 years old who had mild COVID-19 (a few samples of this study predate the infection). Cell type and time point are not known.

J is TRBJ1-2 and V is TRBV20-1; a weak D match, TRBD1 (5 bases). CDR3 length: 15 amino acids. V was pared by 1 base and J by 4 bases, with 16 bases between. Germline lookup yields CDR1 DFQATT and CDR2 SNEGSKA (reference sequence). The CDR3 sequence: CSARGLGGFGYGYTF. CDR3 DNA: TGCAGTGCTAGAGGGCTTGGGGGGTTCGGCTATGGCTACACCTTC.

This clonotype was observed a few times. The V gene is TRBV7-9, the J gene TRBJ2-3, with D perhaps matching TRBD1 or TRBD2 (5 bases each). This CDR3 comprises 14 residues. Trimming took off 8 bases at V and 2 bases at J, with 14 bases between the two ends. Germline V gene lookup returns CDR1 SEHNR and CDR2 FQNEAQ (reference sequence). This chain's CDR3 is CASGDGTITDTQYF. DNA of the CDR3: TGTGCCAGCGGCGACGGGACGATCACAGATACGCAGTATTTT.

V is TRBV7-8 and J is TRBJ2-7; D remains unclear. The V gene's germline CDR1 is SGHVS and CDR2 FQNEAQ. This CDR3 contains 16 residues. Trimming pared 5 bases from V and 0 bases from J, leaving 17 bases between. In nucleotides, the CDR3 is TGTGCCAGCAGCACCCGTGGCATCCTCAGCTCCTACGAGCAGTACGTC. Protein product: CASSTRGILSSYEQYV.

The V and J genes are TRBV3-1 and TRBJ2-7, with no clear D. CDR3 length equals 13 residues. The V gene's germline CDR1 is LGHDT and CDR2 YNNKEL (reference sequence). Trimming shortened V by 5 bases and J by 4 bases, and 12 bases separated the two germline ends. Written as DNA, the CDR3 is TGTGCCAGCAGCGACCCAGCTTCATACGAGCAGTACTTC. Protein sequence: CASSDPASYEQYF.

The V gene is TRBV27, the J gene TRBJ2-1; TRBD1 matches at 11 bases. This CDR3 comprises 16 residues. Per the germline V gene, CDR1 is MNHEY and CDR2 is SMNVEV (reference sequence). V was clipped by 1 base and J by 6 bases; unmatched bases: 5. CDR3 sequence (DNA): TGTGCCAGCAGTTTATTAGGACAGGGGGCGACCAATGAGCAGTTCTTC. This gives the protein CASSLLGQGATNEQFF.

The gene calls are TRBV21-1 and TRBJ2-1; the table's D call TRBD1 went unverified against the DNA. TRBV21-1 is recorded as a pseudogene. The CDR3 contains 15 residues. CDR3 sequence reads: CASSKVGGVYNEQFF. The CDR3 DNA reads as TGTGCCAGCAGCAAAGTGGGCGGGGTCTACAATGAGCAGTTCTTC.

This clonotype was detected only a few times. V usage is TRBV7-6 and J usage is TRBJ2-2; D is undetermined. CDR3 size: 13 residues. Germline values: CDR1 SGHVS, CDR2 FNYEAQ. Deletions cut 5 bases from V and 3 bases from J, with 7 bases between. The chain's CDR3 is CASSRQDTGELFF. The CDR3 nucleotides are TGTGCCAGCAGCCGCCAGGACACCGGGGAGCTGTTTTTT.

V and J are TRBV12-3 or TRBV12-4 and TRBJ2-6, with a tentative D call TRBD1 (5 bases). This CDR3 contains 13 residues. V was cut by 8 bases and J by 0 bases, with 5 bases left in between. The CDR3 DNA is TGTGCCAGCGGGGCCTCTGGGGCCAACGTCCTGACTTTC. As protein: CASGASGANVLTF.